The source of this T cell receptor beta chain is a study of T cells in localized non-small cell lung cancer (dated by TCRdb to between 2020 and 2021). Background on the whole study: The study analyzed T cell repertoires of 236 early-stage NSCLC patients, comparing tumors and uninvolved tumor-adjacent lungs. A mean age of approximately 66 years was recorded for the NSCLC patients, of whom roughly 130 were male and 85 to 110 were female. The cohort comprised roughly 220 treatment-naïve NSCLC patients with resected, localized lung tumors.

TCR beta CDR3 regions were sequenced from DNA using the immunoSEQ Assay. Under the source paper's analysis protocol: T cell density was computed as TCR beta template counts normalized to usable DNA estimated by amplifying housekeeping genes. Richness was estimated with the preseqR package, extrapolating to 400,000 templates for PBMC samples and 120,000 templates for tissue samples. Clonality was calculated as one minus Pielou's evenness. Tissue-enriched TCRs were identified by differential abundance testing using productive amino-acid clonotypes, minimum total count 5 and alpha 0.1. The Jaccard Index and the Morisita Overlap Index were used to measure how much the repertoires overlapped between compartments. TCR beta CDR3s were clustered by GLIPH together with public tetramer-defined viral CDR3s, and at least three viral sequences plus V-gene enrichment were required for viral motifs. The clones in this table, taken by TCRdb from immuneACCESS, are in-frame only. Not every clone is retained; where verified, under half of the shortfall comes from an unresolved V gene, and the cause of the rest is unknown. The DNA was the basis for D and trimming; V, J and clone size are from that table. The sample profile shows roughly 2,300 clones; roughly a third of them were found once. Around 26% of the sample belongs to the ten largest clones.

Paper-wide results and their limitations: Of the top 100 tumor clones, a median of roughly 60 were detected in paired uninvolved adjacent lung; under 35 were also among that lung's top 100. Because of the exploratory design, TCR variables were selected using unadjusted p-values without false-discovery rate correction. Higher T cell density in blood was associated with longer overall survival, whereas higher clonality in adjacent lung was associated with shorter survival. Multi-region tumor sequencing was not performed, so intratumor heterogeneity could not be excluded. The highest T cell clonality was observed in uninvolved tumor-adjacent lung, where clonality exceeded that of tumor, suggesting that antigenic responses were more focused in uninvolved tumor-adjacent lung.

The germline V and J ends show losses of 2 bases and 2 bases respectively, and no gene match explains 5 bases of the junction. Sequences MDHEN (CDR1) and SYDVKM (CDR2) are obtained from the germline V gene. The CDR3, cysteine through phenylalanine, is 17 amino acids long. The read is trimmed to its CDR3 DNA, 51 bases read in frame from base 1. As to this clone: Its antigen has not been determined. The sample holds no much larger clone one base away, and base qualities are not on file.

Uninvolved adjacent lung was obtained at least 2 cm from the tumor margin, and the absence of atypia was confirmed by two independent pathologists. At diagnosis, peripheral blood, uninvolved tumor-adjacent lung and tumor were collected and were preserved as a mix of fresh-frozen and FFPE material. Sequencing was performed on normal lung tissue next to the tumor, taken before any cancer treatment. The chain is assembled from TRBV28 and TRBJ1-6, and 8 junctional nucleotides match TRBD1. The receptor comes from a male donor at least 60 years old with stage I lung adenocarcinoma. Read as DNA, the sequence is TGTGCCAGCAGTTTACAGGGGGCGACGCCCTATAATTCACCCCTCCACTTT. Its translation reads: CASSLQGATPYNSPLHF.